This record looks at one T cell receptor beta chain sequence and its context. Repertoires were generated with immunoSEQ multiplex PCR, while TCRdb's copy carries only in-frame clones and drops some. Of 270,000 or so clones listed, roughly 76% were seen once; the top ten hold 5.6%. This sample is drawn from a study of cytotoxic CD8 clonotypes in ibrutinib-treated CLL. CDR3 size: 15 residues. The V end lost 4 bases, the J end lost 3 bases, and 16 bases lay between the germline ends. CDR1 SGHDT and CDR2 YYEEEE come from the germline V gene. The clonotype was recovered from a human donor with chronic lymphocytic leukemia. This chain connects TRBV5-6 to TRBJ1-2, with a weak D call TRBD1 (5 bases). Sequenced here: PBMCs, sampled at disease progression, from a patient treated with ibrutinib. This chain's CDR3 is CASSGKNVGHYGYTF. The CDR3 DNA reads as TGTGCCAGCAGCGGAAAGAACGTGGGACACTATGGCTACACCTTC.